This T cell receptor beta chain derives from a study of early T cells in non-severe SARS-CoV-2 infection. Whole-study context: Sequenced bulk RNA came from whole blood that was unsorted, and chains were unpaired.

Findings and caveats of the study: Anti-spike CD8 responses were favored by VDJdb matching, which missed private and CD4 specificities.

Individual cDNA molecules were tagged with unique molecular identifiers. TCRdb passed the 5' RACE reads through MiXCR, listing each CDR3 protein once. The sample lists 57,000 or so distinct CDR3 sequences, 10% to 15% occurring once. Per germline, CDR1 DFQATT and CDR2 SNEGSKA (reference sequence). This CDR3 has 17 amino acids. The V and J ends lost 6 bases and 1 base, in that order; junction bases with no gene match: 7. With regard to this clonotype: Its antigen is not identified.

This TCR was sampled from an adult who was a healthcare worker with PCR-confirmed SARS-CoV-2 infection or an uninfected control (not recorded which). The sequencing sample was made of whole blood. The J gene is TRBJ2-3, the V gene TRBV20-1, with 16 nucleotides matching TRBD2. The CDR3 bases are TGCAGTGCGTTATCCGGGACTAGCGGGGGGGGCACAGATACGCAGTATTTT. It translates to CSALSGTSGGGTDTQYF.